These 25 T cell receptor beta chains share one sample of origin, sequenced in a study of shared clonotypes between healthy human individuals. The data were produced by immunoSEQ multiplex PCR, yet TCRdb's version contains in-frame clones alone and is incomplete. The sample contains about 560,000 clones, roughly 79% of which appear only once. Source material: PBMCs. These receptors all stem from a woman aged 40 to 50 in good health. Some clones in this sample may be carry-over from other donors' samples.

The chain links TRBV9 to TRBJ2-7; a possible D gene is TRBD2 (6 bases). V was clipped by 2 bases and J by 4 bases, with 16 bases between them. CDR1 is SGDLS and CDR2 is YYNGEE in the germline V gene. This CDR3 has 15 amino acids. The CDR3 here is CASSVGPGLQYEQYF. Written as DNA, the CDR3 is TGTGCCAGCAGCGTTGGGCCGGGACTTCAGTACGAGCAGTACTTC.

This clone was counted between two and nine times. Other DNA sequences of this sample code for an identical CDR3. This chain uses TRBV30 with TRBJ1-2; 7 bases line up with TRBD1. The CDR3 has 14 amino acids. J lost 4 bases, V lost 2 bases, and 7 bases had no gene match. CDR1 is GTSNPN, CDR2 SVGIG, per germline (reference sequence). The chain's CDR3 is CAWSPGTAIYGYTF. In DNA, the CDR3 is TGTGCCTGGAGTCCCGGGACAGCCATCTATGGCTACACCTTC.

This CDR3 is CASSLDANTDTQYF. CDR3 DNA sequence: TGTGCCAGCAGCTTAGATGCTAACACAGATACGCAGTATTTT. The genes are TRBV7-6 and TRBJ2-3; no definite D call. The CDR3 length is 14 residues. Per germline, CDR1 SGHVS and CDR2 FNYEAQ. The V and J ends lost 1 base and 2 bases respectively, with 7 bases between them.

The rearrangement uses TRBV28 and TRBJ2-7, with D perhaps given as TRBD1 or TRBD2 (6 bases each). The CDR3 is made up of 14 amino acids. Trimming removed 6 bases from V and 3 bases from J, with 15 bases in between. Germline V gives CDR1 MDHEN, CDR2 SYDVKM. CDR3 nucleotide sequence: TGTGCCAGCAGGACCGAGGGGGGCCACTACGAGCAGTACTTC. Protein product: CASRTEGGHYEQYF. Filled out from reference TRBV28 and TRBJ2-7, the complete variable domain reads DVKVTQSSRYLVKRTGEKVFLECVQDMDHENMFWYRQDPGLGLRLIYFSYDVKMKEKGDIPEGYSVSREKKERFSLILESASTNQTSMYLCASRTEGGHYEQYFGPGTRLTVT.

This clone was detected only once. This CDR3 is CASSYSFGRSHNEQFF. The DNA of the CDR3 is TGTGCCAGCAGTTACTCGTTTGGACGTAGTCACAATGAGCAGTTCTTC. V gene TRBV6-5 combines with J gene TRBJ2-1; D not certain. V gave up 0 bases and J gave up 5 bases, with 14 bases separating them. The germline CDR1 and CDR2 sequences are MNHEY and SVGAGI. CDR3 size: 16 residues.

Comments on this clone: A read error is likely here: a far larger clone is one base away. Other DNA sequences in the sample encode the same CDR3. The J gene is TRBJ2-1, the V gene TRBV2; D unresolved. V was cut by 6 bases and J by 3 bases, with 15 bases left in between. Germline V gives CDR1 SNHLY, CDR2 FYNNEI. CDR3 length: 15 residues. The CDR3 protein is CASRSRAPFYNEQFF. The CDR3 DNA follows: TGTGCCAGCAGGTCCCGGGCCCCCTTCTACAATGAGCAGTTCTTC.

This clone was seen only a few times. The genes are TRBV9 and TRBJ2-5; TRBD2 matches at 15 bases. CDR1 is SGDLS, CDR2 YYNGEE, per germline. The V segment lost 7 bases and the J segment 7 bases; nucleotides outside the gene matches: 11. This CDR3 has 16 residues. DNA for the CDR3: TGTGCCAGCGCAAGTAACGAGGGACTAGCGGGAGGGACCCAGTACTTC. Translated, it gives CASASNEGLAGGTQYF.

The genes are TRBV2 and TRBJ2-5; D may match TRBD1 or TRBD2 (5 bases each). The CDR3 totals 18 residues. Germline V CDR1 and CDR2: SNHLY, FYNNEI. V lost 1 base to trimming and J lost 4 bases, with 22 bases between them. Here the CDR3 reads CASSEDTSGTQPPETQYF. DNA for the CDR3: TGTGCCAGCAGTGAAGATACATCTGGGACGCAACCCCCAGAGACCCAGTACTTC.

V and J are TRBV11-3 and TRBJ1-1, with D unresolved. In germline, CDR1 is SGHNT, CDR2 YENEEA. V lost 2 bases, J lost 1 base, and 8 bases lay in between. The length of the CDR3 is 14 residues. DNA for the CDR3: TGTGCCAGCAGCTTATCTGGCAAGAACACTGAAGCTTTCTTT. This codes for CASSLSGKNTEAFF.

For the CDR3, the DNA is TGTGCCAGTAGTCGTCAACCGGGCACCGGGGAGCTGTTTTTT. It translates to CASSRQPGTGELFF. V and J are TRBV19 and TRBJ2-2; D ambiguous. CDR3 length: 14 amino acids. V was trimmed by 5 bases and J by 4 bases, leaving 11 bases between them. Per germline, CDR1 LNHDA and CDR2 SQIVND (reference sequence). Looking up the rest from reference TRBV19 and TRBJ2-2 gives the full variable domain: DGGITQSPKYLFRKEGQNVTLSCEQNLNHDAMYWYRQDPGQGLRLIYYSQIVNDFQKGDIAEGYSVSREKKESFPLTVTSAQKNPTAFYLCASSRQPGTGELFFGEGSRLTVL.

This clone showed up just a few times. The V call is TRBV6-5, the J call TRBJ2-7; D might be TRBD2 (5 bases). CDR1 MNHEY and CDR2 SVGAGI come from the germline V gene. CDR3 length equals 13 residues. V was trimmed by 0 bases and J by 2 bases, leaving 5 bases between them. The CDR3 coding sequence is TGTGCCAGCAGTTACTCGGGAGCCTACGAGCAGTACTTC. Its protein is CASSYSGAYEQYF.

The chain is built from TRBV30 and TRBJ2-7; the D is unclear. The CDR3 sequence is 11 residues long. Germline CDR1 reads GTSNPN; CDR2 reads SVGIG (reference sequence). Trimming took 0 bases from V and 3 from J, leaving 3 bases between them. CDR3 loop: CAWSVNYEQYF. The CDR3 region has the DNA TGTGCCTGGAGTGTTAACTACGAGCAGTACTTC.

This clone was seen a few times. The chain joins TRBV27 to TRBJ2-1, with 8 bases that match TRBD1. Germline V lookup: CDR1 MNHEY, CDR2 SMNVEV (reference sequence). The CDR3 has 14 amino acids. V shed 6 bases, J shed 2 bases, and the junction held 3 bases outside the gene matches. For the CDR3, the DNA is TGTGCCAGCAGCCGGACAGGGACCTACAATGAGCAGTTCTTC. Protein sequence: CASSRTGTYNEQFF.

CDR3 amino acids: CASSRQTGGKSTEAFF. CDR3 DNA sequence: TGTGCCAGCAGTAGGCAGACAGGGGGCAAGAGCACTGAAGCTTTCTTT. The chain employs TRBV27 and TRBJ1-1; TRBD1 aligns across 10 bases. The CDR3 contains 16 residues. The J segment lost 4 bases and the V segment lost 5 bases, leaving 10 bases of the junction unmatched. The germline V gene has CDR1 MNHEY and CDR2 SMNVEV (reference sequence).

The chain couples TRBV7-9 to TRBJ2-5; D uncertain. The DNA end is more similar to TRBJ2-7, so the J call may be wrong. The CDR3 runs 14 residues. In germline, CDR1 is SEHNR, CDR2 FQNEAQ (reference sequence). CDR3 DNA: TGTGCCAGCAGCCTGGGGTTGGAAGGCTACGAGCAGTACTTC. Encoded protein: CASSLGLEGYEQYF.

The CDR3 here is CASSQGQNYGYTF. The CDR3 nucleotides read TGCGCCAGCAGCCAGGGACAGAACTATGGCTACACCTTC. The rearrangement links TRBV10-1 to TRBJ1-2, with 7 bases lining up with TRBD1. The ends lost 6 bases at V and 2 bases at J; junction bases unmatched: 3. Per germline, CDR1 WNHNN and CDR2 SYGVQD (reference sequence). This CDR3 has 13 residues.

V usage is TRBV29-1 and J usage is TRBJ2-3, with D tentatively TRBD1 or TRBD2 (6 bases each). CDR3 length equals 13 residues. Trimming removed 7 bases from V and 6 bases from J, with 17 bases in between. In germline, CDR1 is SQVTM, CDR2 ANQGSEA. CDR3 sequence: CSAADGGSDTQYF. CDR3 nucleotide sequence: TGCAGCGCCGCCGACGGGGGCAGTGATACGCAGTATTTT.

The chain is built from TRBV6-6 and TRBJ2-3; D perhaps matches TRBD1 (5 bases). Germline CDR1 MNHNY, CDR2 SVGAGI (reference sequence). Trimming took 0 bases from V and 2 from J, leaving 9 bases between them. The CDR3 has 15 residues. In DNA form, the CDR3 reads TGTGCCAGCAGTTACTCCAGGGAAGTCACAGATACGCAGTATTTT. It is translated as CASSYSREVTDTQYF.

The chain couples TRBV9 to TRBJ2-2; D is ambiguous. Germline values: CDR1 SGDLS, CDR2 YYNGEE. V was pared by 3 bases and J by 2 bases, with 11 bases between. The CDR3 covers 15 residues. This CDR3 reads CASSGAAANTGELFF. CDR3 bases: TGTGCCAGCAGCGGGGCCGCGGCAAACACCGGGGAGCTGTTTTTT.

The rearrangement uses TRBV4-2 and TRBJ2-2, with D unresolved. The CDR3 loop spans 11 amino acids. Trimming removed 5 bases at V and 8 bases at J, with 6 bases between. The germline CDR1 and CDR2 sequences are LGHNA and YNFKEQ. The CDR3 DNA reads TGTGCCAGCAGCTCGATGGGGGAGCTGTTTTTT. Its translation: CASSSMGELFF.

The chain couples TRBV29-1 to TRBJ1-2, with 9 bases matching TRBD1. The CDR3 runs to 13 residues. Germline CDR1 and CDR2: SQVTM and ANQGSEA. The V segment lost 6 bases and the J segment 4 bases; nucleotides outside the gene matches: 6. The CDR3 coding sequence is TGCAGCGTGGGGGACAGGGATAGCTATGGCTACACCTTC. Protein sequence: CSVGDRDSYGYTF.

This clone was observed a single time. The V call is TRBV30, the J call TRBJ2-7; D is ambiguous. Trimming removed 2 bases at V and 4 bases at J, with 9 bases between. The length of the CDR3 is 12 residues. Germline CDR1 GTSNPN, CDR2 SVGIG (reference sequence). The CDR3 bases are TGTGCCTGGAGTACTGGAAGATACGAGCAGTACTTC. Protein: CAWSTGRYEQYF. The full variable domain, rest sourced from reference TRBV30 and TRBJ2-7, is SQTIHQWPATLVQPVGSPLSLECTVEGTSNPNLYWYRQAAGRGLQLLFYSVGIGQISSEVPQNLSASRPQDRQFILSSKKLLLSDSGFYLCAWSTGRYEQYFGPGTRLTVT.

The chain is built from TRBV2 and TRBJ2-4; D ambiguous. The germline CDR1 and CDR2 sequences are SNHLY and FYNNEI. The length of the CDR3 is 14 residues. Deletions cut 6 bases from V and 0 bases from J, with 9 bases between. This chain's CDR3 is CASRGSLAKNIQYF. Here the CDR3 DNA reads TGTGCCAGCAGAGGTTCCCTAGCCAAAAACATTCAGTACTTC.

Turning to this clone: A much larger clone lies one base from this, so it may be a read error. This sequence joins TRBV28 and TRBJ1-3; D is undetermined. The ends were cut back, 5 bases at V and 5 bases at J, with 19 bases in the middle. This CDR3 has 16 amino acids. Germline assignment: CDR1 MDHEN and CDR2 SYDVKM. The DNA of the CDR3 is TGTGCCAGCAGTAGACATGCCGGGAACTCAAGAAACACCATATATTTT. Protein sequence: CASSRHAGNSRNTIYF.

CDR3 DNA: TGCAGCGTTGGGCCAGCAGCCTCCTCCTACAATGAGCAGTTCTTC. Amino acid sequence: CSVGPAASSYNEQFF. The V gene is TRBV29-1, the J gene TRBJ2-1; no firm D call. Germline V gene data show CDR1 as SQVTM and CDR2 as ANQGSEA. The CDR3 length is 15 residues. Trimming pared 4 bases from V and 0 bases from J, leaving 13 bases between.